One and the same sample provided the 5 T cell receptor beta chains below, sequenced in a study of blood T cell repertoires in COVID-19. Generated by immunoSEQ multiplex PCR, the TCRdb table keeps only in-frame clones and is missing some. The table records 350,000 to 450,000 clones, approximately 93% of them present only once. Sequencing was done on a sample of PBMCs or T cells enriched from blood (not recorded which). The receptors derive from a woman in her 40s who had been exposed to COVID-19.

The chain is built from TRBV25-1 and TRBJ2-5; TRBD2 is a possible D gene (6 bases). The CDR3 has 14 amino acids. V lost 6 bases and J lost 2, with 13 bases in between. Germline V gene lookup returns CDR1 MGHDK and CDR2 SYGVNS. The CDR3 region is CASSVLREQETQYF. As DNA, the CDR3 is TGTGCCAGCAGCGTTCTGCGGGAACAAGAGACCCAGTACTTC.

This chain joins TRBV15 and TRBJ2-5, with D possibly matching TRBD2 (5 bases). CDR1 LNHNV and CDR2 YYDKDF come from the germline V gene (reference sequence). The CDR3 extends over 15 amino acids. With 0 bases removed from V and 4 bases from J, the gap between germline ends came to 12 bases. The CDR3: CATSRESSTGETQYF. In nucleotides, the CDR3 is TGTGCCACCAGCAGAGAGTCTAGCACGGGAGAGACCCAGTACTTC. The full variable domain, its missing parts supplied by reference TRBV15 and TRBJ2-5, is DAMVIQNPRYQVTQFGKPVTLSCSQTLNHNVMYWYQQKSSQAPKLLFHYYDKDFNNEADTPDNFQSRRPNTSFCFLDIRSPGLGDTAMYLCATSRESSTGETQYFGPGTRLLVL.

The CDR3 nucleotides read TGTGCCAGCAGCCCGGGGGAGTTTCCCTACAATGAGCAGTTCTTC. Translating gives CASSPGEFPYNEQFF. This chain joins TRBV11-3 and TRBJ2-1, with D tentatively TRBD2 (6 bases). The CDR3 consists of 15 residues. The germline V gene encodes CDR1 SGHNT and CDR2 YENEEA. The V and J ends lost 5 bases and 2 bases respectively, with 13 bases between them.

The rearrangement links TRBV5-5 to TRBJ2-7; the D gene is possibly TRBD1 (6 bases). This CDR3 has 13 residues. Germline-derived CDR1 and CDR2 are SGHKS and YYEKEE (reference sequence). The V gene lost 10 bases and the J gene lost 5 bases, with 19 bases spanning the gap. CDR3 amino acids: CAGLNAGVHEQYF. CDR3 sequence (DNA): TGTGCCGGCCTTAATGCAGGGGTCCACGAGCAGTACTTC.

This rearrangement joins TRBV15 to TRBJ1-6, with 7 bases identical to TRBD1. The CDR3 is 15 amino acids. Germline trimming cut 3 bases from V and 9 bases from J; bases unmatched to any gene: 8. Per germline, CDR1 LNHNV and CDR2 YYDKDF (reference sequence). CDR3 nucleotides: TGTGCCACCAGCAGTGAACAGGGGTGGGCTTCACCCCTCCACTTT. Its protein is CATSSEQGWASPLHF.